This T cell receptor beta chain was recovered during a study of T cells in Graves' hyperthyroidism and ophthalmopathy. The overall study: Peripheral blood was collected at initial diagnosis, before any treatment.

V was clipped by 7 bases and J by 7 bases; unmatched bases: 11. Germline V gene lookup returns CDR1 KGHDR and CDR2 SFDVKD. The CDR3 is 14 amino acids. The investigators amplified TCR beta CDR3 regions from RNA transcripts. RT-PCR in the first round (using the HTBI primer set) targeted the TCR CDR3. TCRdb fed the multiplex PCR reads into MiXCR, producing one record per CDR3 protein. Of some 350,000 distinct CDR3 sequences listed, roughly an eighth are singletons. Active moderate-to-severe ophthalmopathy, Clinical Activity Score at least 3, NOSPECS at least 4, under 3 months' duration. Every diagnosis used clinical symptoms, serum thyroxine and TRAb, thyroid ultrasound and orbital computed tomography. The PBMCs were taken from roughly 10 ml of fresh peripheral blood. This clonotype was recorded at least ten times.

The rearrangement uses TRBV24-1 and TRBJ1-2, with 7 bases aligning to TRBD1. The sample was blood. This clonotype was sampled from a woman between 40 and 50 years old with Graves' ophthalmopathy. CDR3 sequence (DNA): TGTGCCACCAGCGAGGGGACAGAAGTAGGTGGCTACACCTTC. This translates into CATSEGTEVGGYTF.